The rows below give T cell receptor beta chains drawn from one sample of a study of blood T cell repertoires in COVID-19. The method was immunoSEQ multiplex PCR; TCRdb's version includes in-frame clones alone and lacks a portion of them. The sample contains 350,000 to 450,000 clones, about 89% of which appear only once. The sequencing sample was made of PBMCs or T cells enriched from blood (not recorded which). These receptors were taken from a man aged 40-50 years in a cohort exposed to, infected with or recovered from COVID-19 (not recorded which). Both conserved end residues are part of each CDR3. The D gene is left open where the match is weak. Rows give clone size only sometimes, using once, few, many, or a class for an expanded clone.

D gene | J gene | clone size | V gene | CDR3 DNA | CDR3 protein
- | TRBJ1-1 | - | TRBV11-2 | TGTGCCAGCAGCACGATGACACGGTTGAACACTGAAGCTTTCTTT | CASSTMTRLNTEAFF
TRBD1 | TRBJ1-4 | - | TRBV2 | TGTGCCAGCAGTGAGCAGGGGGATGAAAAACTGTTTTTT | CASSEQGDEKLFF
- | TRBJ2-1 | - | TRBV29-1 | TGCAGCGTTGAAGGACAGATCAATGAGCAGTTCTTC | CSVEGQINEQFF
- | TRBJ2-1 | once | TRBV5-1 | TGCGCCAGCAGCTTGAGCCCCGGCGGCGTGAACAATGAGCAGTTCTTC | CASSLSPGGVNNEQFF
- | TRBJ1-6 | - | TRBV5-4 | TGTGCCAGCAGCTTTGCAGGGAATTCACCCCTCCACTTT | CASSFAGNSPLHF
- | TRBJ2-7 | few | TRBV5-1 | TGCGCCAGCAGCTTGGGCCCTCTAGCGAGGAGCTCCTACGAGCAGTACTTC | CASSLGPLARSSYEQYF
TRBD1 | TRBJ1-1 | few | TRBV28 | TGTGCCAGCAGTTCGGGACAGGGGGACACTGAAGCTTTCTTT | CASSSGQGDTEAFF
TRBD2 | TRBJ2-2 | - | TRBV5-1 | TGCGCCAGCAGCACCGGGACTAGCGGGAGAACCGGGGAGCTGTTTTTT | CASSTGTSGRTGELFF
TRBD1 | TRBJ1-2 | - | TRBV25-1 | TGTGCCACTTCGTTCGGGGACAGCTATGGCTACACCTTC | CATSFGDSYGYTF
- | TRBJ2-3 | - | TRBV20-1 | TGCAGTGCTAGTCCAAGCACAGATACGCAGTATTTT | CSASPSTDTQYF
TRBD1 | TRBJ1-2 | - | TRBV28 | TGTGCCACCGGCGAGGACAGGGTCTATCTCTATGGCTACACCTTC | CATGEDRVYLYGYTF
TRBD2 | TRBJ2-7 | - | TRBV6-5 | TGTGCCAACAGTTACATAGCGGGAGTTTACGAGCAGTACTTC | CANSYIAGVYEQYF